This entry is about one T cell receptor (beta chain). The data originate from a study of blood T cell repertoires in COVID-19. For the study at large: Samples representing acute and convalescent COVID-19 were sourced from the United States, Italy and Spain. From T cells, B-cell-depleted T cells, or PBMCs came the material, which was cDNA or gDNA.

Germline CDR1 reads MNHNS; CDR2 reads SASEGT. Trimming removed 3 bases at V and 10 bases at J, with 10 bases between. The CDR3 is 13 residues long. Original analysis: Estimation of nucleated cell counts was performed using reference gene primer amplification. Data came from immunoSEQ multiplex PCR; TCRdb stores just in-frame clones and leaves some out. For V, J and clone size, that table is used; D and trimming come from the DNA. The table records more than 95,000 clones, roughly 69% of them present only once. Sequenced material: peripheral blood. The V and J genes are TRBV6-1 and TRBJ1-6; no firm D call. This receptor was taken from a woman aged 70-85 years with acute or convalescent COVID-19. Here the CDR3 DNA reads TGTGCCAGCAGTGACGCGGCGACCTCACCCCTCCACTTT. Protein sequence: CASSDAATSPLHF.